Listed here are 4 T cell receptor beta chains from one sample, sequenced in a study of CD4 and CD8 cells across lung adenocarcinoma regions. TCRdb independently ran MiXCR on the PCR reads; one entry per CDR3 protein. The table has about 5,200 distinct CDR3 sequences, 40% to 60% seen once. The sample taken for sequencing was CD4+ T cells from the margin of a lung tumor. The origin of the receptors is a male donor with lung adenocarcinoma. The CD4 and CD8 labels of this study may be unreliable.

The CDR3 DNA reads TGTGCCAGCACGGGGCTAGCAAGGGATACGCAGTATTTT. This encodes CASTGLARDTQYF. This sequence joins TRBV6-1 and TRBJ2-3; either TRBD1 or TRBD2 may supply D (5 bases each). The V end was cut by 7 bases, the J end by 6 bases, with 14 bases between. From germline, CDR1 is MNHNS and CDR2 SASEGT. The CDR3 is made up of 13 amino acids.

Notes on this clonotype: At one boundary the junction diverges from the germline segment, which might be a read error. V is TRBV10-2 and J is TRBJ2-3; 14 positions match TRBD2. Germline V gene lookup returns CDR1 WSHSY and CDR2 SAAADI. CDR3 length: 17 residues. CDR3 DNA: TGCGCCAGCAGTGCGACGGGGACTAGCGGGAGCCAAGAGACCCAGTACTTT. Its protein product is CASSATGTSGSQETQYF.

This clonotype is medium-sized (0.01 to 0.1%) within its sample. Written as DNA, the CDR3 is TGTGCCAGCAGTGAAGTACCGCCCCCTGGCGAGCAGTACTTC. Translation gives CASSEVPPPGEQYF. The rearrangement joins TRBV6-1 to TRBJ2-1, with D uncertain. The closer fit of TRBJ2-7 to the DNA end suggests the J call may be wrong. CDR3 size: 14 residues. Germline V gene sequence: CDR1 MNHNS, CDR2 SASEGT.

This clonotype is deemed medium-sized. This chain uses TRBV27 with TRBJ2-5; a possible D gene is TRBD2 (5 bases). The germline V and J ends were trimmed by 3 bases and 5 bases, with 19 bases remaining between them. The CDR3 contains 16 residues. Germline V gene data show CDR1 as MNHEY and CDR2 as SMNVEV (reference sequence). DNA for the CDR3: TGTGCCAGCAGTTTCGGGAATCCCCGGGTTGGGGAGACCCAGTACTTC. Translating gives CASSFGNPRVGETQYF.